This T cell receptor (beta chain) was documented in a study of cytomegalovirus exposure and HLA in healthy donors. Study-level information: Within an early data release were 65 million to 90 million unique TCRs drawn from HLA-typed donors. General observations from the study: HLA-A and HLA-B allele assignments for most subjects were reportedly predicted accurately using TCR beta sequences. It was confirmed in vitro that a few of the CMV-associated chains were specific for CMV antigens. Common viral pathogens (according to a later analysis) appeared linked to several of the most significant clusters.

The PCR was carried out with 60 Vbeta primers and 13 Jbeta primers. Profiling relied on immunoSEQ multiplex PCR, and the TCRdb table lists in-frame clones only, not all of them. The profile shows 200,000 or so clones, over 65% of them singletons. Germline-derived CDR1 and CDR2 are SGHTA and FQGNSA. V was pared by 5 bases and J by 2 bases, with 13 bases between. This CDR3 comprises 14 residues. About this clone: The antigen is unknown.

The chain recombines TRBV7-2 with TRBJ2-7; no reliable D call. Sequencing used PBMCs. This TCR was sampled from a boy aged 2 to 10 in good health and CMV-seronegative. The CDR3 coding sequence is TGTGCCAGCAGCGTGGGCGCTGCCCCCTACGAGCAGTACTTC. It codes for CASSVGAAPYEQYF.